The 4 T cell receptor beta chains listed next were all sequenced from one sample in a study of a mutant IDH1 vaccine in newly diagnosed glioma. This table comes from immunoSEQ multiplex PCR, and its TCRdb copy is limited to in-frame clones, with some not included. The sample comprises some 120,000 clones, roughly 77% of which are singletons, and 5% to 7% rests with the top ten. These receptors have no identified antigens. Time point noted: week 11, during vaccination. Each dose of the vaccine consisted of 300 ug of mutant IDH1 20-mer peptide, with topical imiquimod. The source was PBMCs, collected from a glioma patient whose treatment included an IDH1 peptide vaccine. The receptors here all came from a middle-aged man with glioma.

The V and J genes are TRBV7-9 and TRBJ2-3; a possible D gene is TRBD1 (6 bases). CDR3 length: 15 amino acids. Between the trimmed V and J ends, which lost 3 bases and 6 bases, there was a span of 16 bases. CDR1 is SEHNR and CDR2 is FQNEAQ in the germline V gene (reference sequence). The CDR3 region has the DNA TGTGCCAGCAGCTTTGAAGGGGGTCCGACGGATACGCAGTATTTT. It specifies CASSFEGGPTDTQYF. Looking up the rest from reference TRBV7-9 and TRBJ2-3 gives the full variable domain: DTGVSQNPRHKITKRGQNVTFRCDPISEHNRLYWYRQTLGQGPEFLTYFQNEAQLEKSRLLSDRFSAERPKGSFSTLEIQRTEQGDSAMYLCASSFEGGPTDTQYFGPGTRLTVL.

The chain employs TRBV5-8 and TRBJ2-2; TRBD1 matches 8 bases. Germline V gene data show CDR1 as SGHTS and CDR2 as YDEGEE. The CDR3 totals 15 residues. The J segment lost 4 bases and the V segment lost 2 bases, leaving 4 bases of the junction unmatched. The CDR3 DNA follows: TGTGCCAGCAGCTTCGGACAGGGACTCACCGGGGAGCTGTTTTTT. Protein product: CASSFGQGLTGELFF. Based on the CDR3 plus reference TRBV5-8 and TRBJ2-2, the full variable domain is EAGVTQSPTHLIKTRGQQATLRCSPISGHTSVYWYQQALGLGLQFLLWYDEGEERNRGNFPPRFSGRQFPNYSSELNVNALELEDSALYLCASSFGQGLTGELFFGEGSRLTVL.

The V call is TRBV19, the J call TRBJ2-3, with D uncertain. V was pared by 1 base and J by 6 bases, with 8 bases between. The germline V gene has CDR1 LNHDA and CDR2 SQIVND (reference sequence). The CDR3 runs to 13 residues. The CDR3 loop is CASSIARSDTQYF. DNA of the CDR3: TGTGCCAGTAGTATAGCTAGATCTGATACGCAGTATTTT.

The chain uses TRBV6-5 and TRBJ2-2; 10 nucleotides align to TRBD1. CDR1 is MNHEY and CDR2 is SVGAGI in the germline V gene. The CDR3 is 14 amino acids. Trimming at V came to 6 bases and at J to 5 bases, leaving 3 bases not matched to a gene. The DNA of the CDR3 is TGTGCCAGCAGCGGGACAGGGGCTACCGGGGAGCTGTTTTTT. This codes for CASSGTGATGELFF.